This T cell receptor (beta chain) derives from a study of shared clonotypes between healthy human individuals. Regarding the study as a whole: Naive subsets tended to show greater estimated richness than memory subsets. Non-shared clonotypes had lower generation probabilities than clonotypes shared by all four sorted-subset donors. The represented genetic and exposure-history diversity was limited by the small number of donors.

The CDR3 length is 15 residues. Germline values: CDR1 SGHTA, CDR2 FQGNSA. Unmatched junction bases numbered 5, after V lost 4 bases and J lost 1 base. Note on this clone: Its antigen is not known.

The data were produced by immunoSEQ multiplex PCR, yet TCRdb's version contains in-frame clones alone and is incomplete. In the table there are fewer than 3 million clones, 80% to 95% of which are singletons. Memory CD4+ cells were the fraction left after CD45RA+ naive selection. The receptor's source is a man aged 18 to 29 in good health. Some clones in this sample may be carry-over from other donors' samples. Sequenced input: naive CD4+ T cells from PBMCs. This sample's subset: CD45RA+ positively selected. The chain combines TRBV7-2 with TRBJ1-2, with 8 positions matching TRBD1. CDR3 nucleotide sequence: TGTGCCAGCAGCTCTCGACAGGGGCTTAACTATGGCTACACCTTC. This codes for CASSSRQGLNYGYTF.